This T cell receptor beta chain is drawn from a study of CD8+CD57+ T cells in acquired aplastic anemia. For the study at large: Sorted CD4+ and CD8+ cell DNA averaged approximately 3.2 ug.

In the case of this clonotype: Its antigen is undetermined. With a much larger clone just one base away, this may be a read error.

The CDR3 runs to 17 residues. In germline, CDR1 is MGHRA, CDR2 YSYEKL. The V gene lost 2 bases and the J gene lost 0 bases, with 14 bases spanning the gap. Genomic DNA constituted the template upon which TCR beta VDJ and CDR3 profiling was performed. TCRdb re-derived calls from the reads in MiXCR, one entry per CDR3 protein. This sample has 190,000 or so distinct CDR3 sequences, with approximately 52% found just once. Study-wide findings and caveats: Controls did not differ significantly from patients in CD8+ Simpson's diversity. Nearly 30 CD8+ CDR3 sequences were shared between patients and controls.

Patients sequenced had flow cytometry evidence of CD8+CD57+ cell expansion. Patients had undergone no therapy by the time their blood was sampled. This TCR was recovered from a human donor with aplastic anemia. The V call is TRBV4-1, the J call TRBJ1-3; D is ambiguous. Sequences were obtained from sorted CD4+, CD8+, or CD8+CD57+ T cells (not recorded which) from PBMCs. Here the CDR3 reads CASSQRSQFLSGNTIYF. The DNA for the CDR3 is TGCGCCAGCAGCCAACGTTCCCAATTCCTCTCTGGAAACACCATATATTTT.